These 2 T cell receptor beta chains were all obtained from the same sample, sequenced in a study of T cell clonality in common variable immunodeficiency (dated by TCRdb to between 2015 and 2016). The receptor library was made with the immunoSEQ multiplex PCR assay. As stored in TCRdb, this immuneACCESS dataset retains in-frame rearrangements with V and J assigned. A fraction of the clones does not appear; measured against another copy, unresolved V genes explain less than half of the discrepancy, and the remainder lacks a known reason. Listed for this sample are 42,000 or so clones, none observed only a single time. The ten biggest clones cover around 1.4% of the sample. Sequences were obtained from peripheral blood mononuclear cells. The receptors shown here come from a person aged 18 to 75 in good health.

This clone was counted ten times or more. The read terminates 3 residues before the CDR3 end, so the remaining end is supplied by the germline J gene. The sample contains more than one DNA sequence encoding this CDR3. The V and J genes are TRBV7-2 and TRBJ2-3; 7 nucleotides match TRBD2. CDR1 SGHTA and CDR2 FQGNSA come from the germline V gene. The CDR3 consists of 14 residues. J was trimmed by 4 bases and V by 5 bases; bases with no gene match: 6. The CDR3: CASSPSGGADTQYF. The covered CDR3 bases are TGTGCCAGCAGCCCCAGTGGGGGGGCAGATACG.

In regard to this clone: The read halts 3 residues ahead of the CDR3 end, with the missing end drawn from the germline J gene. The chain couples TRBV2 to TRBJ2-6, with unresolved D. The CDR3 contains 16 residues. Trimming left V 3 bases short and J 0 bases short, with 9 bases between. The germline V gene encodes CDR1 SNHLY and CDR2 FYNNEI. Partial CDR3 DNA: TGTGCCAGCAGTGAGCGCAGGAGCTCTGGGGCCAACGTC. Translating it yields CASSERRSSGANV. The entire CDR3 is CASSERRSSGANVLTF.